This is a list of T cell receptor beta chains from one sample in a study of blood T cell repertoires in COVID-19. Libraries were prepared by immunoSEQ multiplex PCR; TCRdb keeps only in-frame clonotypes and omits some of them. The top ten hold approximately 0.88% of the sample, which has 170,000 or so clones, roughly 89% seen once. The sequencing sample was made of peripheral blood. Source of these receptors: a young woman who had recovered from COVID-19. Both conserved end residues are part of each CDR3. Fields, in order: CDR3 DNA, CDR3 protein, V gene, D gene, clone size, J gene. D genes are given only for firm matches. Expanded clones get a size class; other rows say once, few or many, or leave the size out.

TGTGCCAGCAGTCCCCGGACAGGGAGCTACGAGCAGTACTTC	CASSPRTGSYEQYF	TRBV27	TRBD1	few	TRBJ2-7
TGTGCCAGCAGAGGGACTAGCGGGGGGGCTTCAGATACGCAGTATTTT	CASRGTSGGASDTQYF	TRBV2	TRBD2	NA	TRBJ2-3
TGCGCCAGCAGCCCGGACAGGGGGCAAGGGCAGCCCCAGCATTTT	CASSPDRGQGQPQHF	TRBV4-3	TRBD1	NA	TRBJ1-5
TGTGCCAGCAGCGCCCTCGGTCCCGCGGGGCCCTACGAGCAGTACTTC	CASSALGPAGPYEQYF	TRBV5-4	NA	NA	TRBJ2-7
TGTGCCAGCAGCCGCCTACTAGACTCTCACACAGATACGCAGTATTTT	CASSRLLDSHTDTQYF	TRBV6-2/TRBV6-3	NA	NA	TRBJ2-3
TGCGCCAGCAGCGTGACGGGACAGGTCTATGAGCAGTTCTTC	CASSVTGQVYEQFF	TRBV5-1	TRBD1	NA	TRBJ2-1
TGCGCCAGCAGTGACGGCGGGGGGGACGATACGCAGTATTTT	CASSDGGGDDTQYF	TRBV5-1	TRBD2	NA	TRBJ2-3
TGTGCCAGTAGAGAGGGGGCCGTCACTGAAGCTTTCTTT	CASREGAVTEAFF	TRBV19	TRBD1	many	TRBJ1-1
TGCGCCAGCAGCTTAGGGGGCCAAGAGACCCAGTACTTC	CASSLGGQETQYF	TRBV5-1	NA	NA	TRBJ2-5
TGCGCCAGCAGCCCTACGGTGGAGCCCGGGGAGCTGTTTTTT	CASSPTVEPGELFF	TRBV4-3	NA	large	TRBJ2-2
TGCGCCAGCAGCCAAGAAGCAGGGCACGGCACTGAAGCTTTCTTT	CASSQEAGHGTEAFF	TRBV4-3	NA	NA	TRBJ1-1
TGTGCCAGCAGGGGCACCCTAAGAAACACCATATATTTT	CASRGTLRNTIYF	TRBV25-1	NA	NA	TRBJ1-3
TGTGCCAGCAGCCCACGGACAGGGTGGTCCTATAATTCACCCCTCCACTTT	CASSPRTGWSYNSPLHF	TRBV3-1/TRBV3-2	TRBD1	NA	TRBJ1-6
TGTGCCAGCAGACGGACTGTTTCTAGCAATCAGCCCCAGCATTTT	CASRRTVSSNQPQHF	TRBV5-8	NA	NA	TRBJ1-5
TGTGCCAGCAGCTTACTGGGACAGCACTACGAGCAGTACTTC	CASSLLGQHYEQYF	TRBV7-8	TRBD1	NA	TRBJ2-7
TGTGCCAGCTCCGAAGCCCACGAGCAGTACTTC	CASSEAHEQYF	TRBV5-5	NA	NA	TRBJ2-7
TGTGCCATCAGTGAGGTAGGAAAGTGGGGGACAGGGACACAAGAAAACCCGAACACCGGGGAGCTGTTTTTT	CAISEVGKWGTGTQENPNTGELFF	TRBV10-3	TRBD1	once	TRBJ2-2
TGTGCCAGCAGCGCGAGGACTACCGGGGAGCTGTTTTTT	CASSARTTGELFF	TRBV7-2	NA	NA	TRBJ2-2
TGTGCCAGCAGCTCACAGGAAGTCAATCAGCCCCAGCATTTT	CASSSQEVNQPQHF	TRBV7-9	NA	NA	TRBJ1-5
TGTGCCAGCTCACCACCGGTAGCAATTGAAGCTTTCTTT	CASSPPVAIEAFF	TRBV18	NA	NA	TRBJ1-1
TGTGCCAGCAGTTTGTCTGGGCTATATGGCTACACCTTC	CASSLSGLYGYTF	TRBV12-3/TRBV12-4	NA	NA	TRBJ1-2
TGTGCCAGCAGCCTCTCGGACAGTTACTACGAGCAGTACTTC	CASSLSDSYYEQYF	TRBV6-6	NA	NA	TRBJ2-7
TGTGCCAGCAGTTTATTATACAGGGCTGAAGCTTTCTTT	CASSLLYRAEAFF	TRBV27	NA	NA	TRBJ1-1
TGTGCCAGCAGTTCCCTTAGGGGGCAGGGTTCAGATACGCAGTATTTT	CASSSLRGQGSDTQYF	TRBV6-5	TRBD1	NA	TRBJ2-3
TGCGCCAGCAGCCAATACGGCAGTGGGGGCGATTCACCCCTCCACTTT	CASSQYGSGGDSPLHF	TRBV4-3	NA	NA	TRBJ1-6
TGTGCCAGTAGTCTAGCGGGGAACAAAGTGACCGGGGAGCTGTTTTTT	CASSLAGNKVTGELFF	TRBV27	TRBD2	NA	TRBJ2-2
TGTGCCAGCAGCCAAGAGACGGCAGTGACACTCATGAACACTGAAGCTTTCTTT	CASSQETAVTLMNTEAFF	TRBV3-1/TRBV3-2	NA	NA	TRBJ1-1
TGTGCCAGCAGTGATGGACAGGGTACTGAAGCTTTCTTT	CASSDGQGTEAFF	TRBV6-4	TRBD1	NA	TRBJ1-1
TGCGCCAGCAGCCAAGAGCGGGGGAGAAGTGAAAAACTGTTTTTT	CASSQERGRSEKLFF	TRBV4-1	NA	NA	TRBJ1-4